The 23 T cell receptor beta chains given below trace back to one sample, sequenced in a study of T cell repertoires in cytomegalovirus infection. TCRdb passed the reads through MiXCR, listing each CDR3 protein once. This sample has 250,000 to 300,000 distinct CDR3 sequences, with about 20% found just once. Which antigens these TCRs recognize remains unknown. This material consisted of cultured PBMCs, taken from culture after CMV antigen stimulation. The receptors were sampled from a human donor in good health (CMV status not recorded). Some clones in this sample may be carry-over from other donors' samples.

This clonotype has a count of ten or more. This chain joins TRBV6-2 or TRBV6-3 and TRBJ2-6, with TRBD1 matching 7 bases. The J segment lost 12 bases and the V segment lost 0 bases, leaving 8 bases of the junction unmatched. The CDR3 is 15 amino acids. CDR1 and CDR2 from the germline V gene are MNHEY and SVGEGT. The CDR3 loop is CASSYSGQPSSVLTF. The CDR3 DNA reads TGTGCCAGCAGTTACTCGGGACAGCCGTCGAGCGTCCTGACTTTC.

This sequence joins TRBV20-1 and TRBJ1-4; D is undetermined. The CDR3 contains 12 residues. Trimming pared 1 base from V and 7 bases from J, leaving 7 bases between. Germline V gene sequence: CDR1 DFQATT, CDR2 SNEGSKA (reference sequence). CDR3 DNA: TGCAGTGCTAGAGGGTCAGGTGAAAAACTGTTTTTT. Protein: CSARGSGEKLFF.

This clonotype was picked up a small number of times. This chain connects TRBV4-1 to TRBJ1-5, with no clear D. Germline V CDR1 and CDR2: MGHRA, YSYEKL. This CDR3 has 14 residues. The V and J ends lost 0 bases and 7 bases respectively, with 10 bases between them. CDR3: CASSQDLRMQPQHF. The CDR3 DNA reads as TGCGCCAGCAGCCAAGATCTCCGGATGCAGCCCCAGCATTTT.

The sample holds a few counts of this clonotype. The V gene is TRBV5-5, the J gene TRBJ1-4; D unclear. The CDR3 is 16 residues long. CDR1 and CDR2 from the germline V gene are SGHKS and YYEKEE (reference sequence). V was pared by 1 base and J by 8 bases, with 18 bases between. In DNA, the CDR3 is TGTGCCAGCAGCTTGTTGTCGCGGGCGGTTAACGAAAAACTGTTTTTT. Translating gives CASSLLSRAVNEKLFF.

This clonotype occurred many times. For the CDR3, the DNA is TGTGCCAGCAGCTTACAACACTTAGGCTCTGGGGCCAACGTCCTGACTTTC. Its translation: CASSLQHLGSGANVLTF. This chain connects TRBV7-2 to TRBJ2-6; D gene uncertain. V shed 2 bases and J shed 0 bases, with 11 bases lying between them. This CDR3 contains 17 residues. Germline CDR1 and CDR2: SGHTA and FQGNSA.

This clonotype was detected a few times. The chain recombines TRBV6-2 or TRBV6-3 with TRBJ2-2, with TRBD2 matching over 9 bases. V lost 3 bases, J lost 5 bases, and 7 bases stayed unmatched. CDR1 and CDR2 (germline): MNHEY, SVGEGT. This CDR3 comprises 16 residues. This chain's CDR3 is CASSYNSGRLTGELFF. Written as DNA, the CDR3 is TGTGCCAGCAGTTATAACAGCGGGAGGTTAACCGGGGAGCTGTTTTTT.

This chain links TRBV2 with TRBJ1-3; TRBD1 agrees at 8 bases. The CDR3 sequence is 17 residues long. The V gene end was trimmed by 6 bases and the J gene end by 0 bases; junction bases not matched to a gene: 10. The germline CDR1 and CDR2 sequences are SNHLY and FYNNEI. The CDR3: CASRGQGIWSSGNTIYF. The DNA of the CDR3 is TGTGCCAGCAGAGGACAGGGCATTTGGAGCTCTGGAAACACCATATATTTT.

This clonotype has a count of ten or more. The chain carries TRBV6-2 or TRBV6-3 and TRBJ1-4; no clear D gene. Germline V gene lookup returns CDR1 MNHEY and CDR2 SVGEGT. V lost 7 bases to trimming and J lost 10 bases, with 10 bases between them. The CDR3 consists of 11 residues. The CDR3, as DNA: TGTGCCAGCACCAACGGAGGAAAACTGTTTTTT. Translating gives CASTNGGKLFF.

The rearrangement links TRBV5-1 to TRBJ1-1, with D tentatively TRBD1 (5 bases). Germline CDR1 and CDR2: SGHRS and YFSETQ. V dropped 0 bases and J dropped 4 bases, with 13 bases sitting between them. The CDR3 extends over 15 amino acids. The CDR3 coding sequence is TGCGCCAGCAGCTTGGATTCCCAGGGTTCCACTGAAGCTTTCTTT. Translation gives CASSLDSQGSTEAFF.

Details on this clonotype: The junction departs from the called germline gene at one end, perhaps through a read error. This chain uses TRBV19 with TRBJ2-3; TRBD2 aligns across 9 bases. Germline loops: CDR1 LNHDA, CDR2 SQIVND (reference sequence). This CDR3 is built from 14 residues. The CDR3 here is CASRIAGVGDTQYF. For the CDR3, the DNA is TGTGCCAGTAGGATAGCGGGAGTCGGAGATACGCAGTATTTT.

The chain employs TRBV12-3 or TRBV12-4 and TRBJ2-3; perhaps TRBD2 as D (5 bases). CDR3 length: 13 amino acids. Trimming took 7 bases from V and 5 from J, leaving 13 bases between them. The DNA of the CDR3 is TGTGCCAGCAACAAGTGGGGAGAAGATACGCAGTATTTT. Protein product: CASNKWGEDTQYF.

This clonotype was detected a few times. The chain recombines TRBV12-3 or TRBV12-4 with TRBJ2-1; TRBD2 is a possible D gene (6 bases). V lost 3 bases and J 5 bases, leaving 14 bases between the germline ends. The CDR3 has 15 residues. In DNA form, the CDR3 reads TGTGCCAGCAGTTTGGTTCAGGGCGGGAACAATGAGCAGTTCTTC. Translating gives CASSLVQGGNNEQFF.

V usage is TRBV29-1 and J usage is TRBJ1-1, with D unclear. The V gene's germline CDR1 is SQVTM and CDR2 ANQGSEA. The CDR3 consists of 14 residues. Trimming removed 3 bases at V and 1 base at J, with 12 bases between. The CDR3 DNA follows: TGCAGCGTTGATATGGGCCCTCCGAACACTGAAGCTTTCTTT. Translation gives CSVDMGPPNTEAFF.

The genes are TRBV7-9 and TRBJ2-5; TRBD1 aligns across 7 bases. Germline loops: CDR1 SEHNR, CDR2 FQNEAQ (reference sequence). Trimming took 5 bases from V and 2 from J; bases not matched to a gene: 5. The CDR3 has 14 amino acids. CDR3 bases: TGTGCCAGCAGCGATGGGACAGATCAAGAGACCCAGTACTTC. Its translation: CASSDGTDQETQYF.

This clonotype was recorded at least ten times. This chain links TRBV7-2 with TRBJ2-7, with D uncertain. V lost 1 base to trimming and J lost 3 bases, with 13 bases between them. CDR3 size: 15 residues. Per germline, CDR1 SGHTA and CDR2 FQGNSA. CDR3 bases: TGTGCCAGCAGCTTAGTCACAGTAGGTCACTACGAGCAGTACTTC. Translation gives CASSLVTVGHYEQYF.

This rearrangement joins TRBV12-3 or TRBV12-4 to TRBJ2-1, with D possibly TRBD1 on 5 matching bases. Trimming cost V 3 bases and J 11 bases, with 17 bases left between them. The CDR3 spans 14 residues. The CDR3 region is CASSFILGQVKQFF. The CDR3 bases are TGTGCCAGCAGTTTCATCCTCGGACAAGTTAAGCAGTTCTTC.

This clonotype occurred many times. The chain recombines TRBV7-2 with TRBJ2-5; D not certain. From germline, CDR1 is SGHTA and CDR2 FQGNSA. The CDR3 length is 17 residues. The V end was cut by 5 bases, the J end by 3 bases, with 22 bases between. The CDR3 loop reads CASSAGSMGPTKETQYF. The CDR3 DNA is TGTGCCAGCAGCGCCGGTTCAATGGGTCCCACCAAAGAGACCCAGTACTTC.

This clonotype was recorded many times. This chain uses TRBV7-2 with TRBJ2-5, with 8 bases matching TRBD2. The CDR3 sequence is 15 residues long. In germline, CDR1 is SGHTA, CDR2 FQGNSA. V lost 5 bases and J lost 5; bases outside the gene matches: 10. The DNA for the CDR3 is TGTGCCAGCAGCGGTGCGGGGGGAGGGTGGGAGACCCAGTACTTC. Protein: CASSGAGGGWETQYF.

The chain links TRBV4-2 to TRBJ1-1, with D possibly TRBD1 on 5 matching bases. Germline-derived CDR1 and CDR2 are LGHNA and YNFKEQ. The V and J ends lost 0 bases and 0 bases respectively, with 20 bases between them. The CDR3 loop spans 19 amino acids. The CDR3 DNA reads TGTGCCAGCAGCCAAGATTATGGGGCGAGGTCCTCCATGAACACTGAAGCTTTCTTT. Translated, it gives CASSQDYGARSSMNTEAFF.

This clonotype was seen more than once but under ten times. The V and J genes are TRBV11-2 and TRBJ2-1; 11 bases match TRBD2. CDR3 length: 17 amino acids. Germline CDR1 reads SGHAT; CDR2 reads FQNNGV. V trimming: 1 base; J trimming: 2 bases; junction bases outside the gene matches: 4. Here the CDR3 reads CASSLVLAGGTYNEQFF. In nucleotides, the CDR3 is TGTGCCAGCAGCTTAGTGCTAGCGGGAGGTACCTACAATGAGCAGTTCTTC.

V is TRBV29-1 and J is TRBJ1-2, with D hard to call. V lost 3 bases and J lost 5, with 10 bases in between. Germline V gives CDR1 SQVTM, CDR2 ANQGSEA. The CDR3 has 12 residues. The CDR3 DNA follows: TGCAGCGTTGACCCCAGTATTTATGGCTACACCTTC. This gives the protein CSVDPSIYGYTF.

This clonotype was detected a few times. V gene TRBV12-3 or TRBV12-4 combines with J gene TRBJ2-5, with a possible D match to TRBD2 (5 bases). CDR3 length equals 14 residues. The ends were cut back, 3 bases at V and 1 base at J, with 9 bases in the middle. The CDR3 DNA sequence: TGTGCCAGCAGTTTGATAGCGACCCAAGAGACCCAGTACTTC. It yields the protein CASSLIATQETQYF.

A single count supports this clonotype. Here the CDR3 reads CASATRAVIANVLTF. The CDR3 DNA reads as TGTGCCAGCGCCACCCGAGCGGTGATAGCCAACGTCCTGACTTTC. V usage is TRBV19 and J usage is TRBJ2-6; D is possibly TRBD2 (5 bases). The V end was cut by 9 bases, the J end by 7 bases, with 19 bases between. Germline assignment: CDR1 LNHDA and CDR2 SQIVND (reference sequence). This CDR3 region has 15 residues.